This T cell receptor (beta chain) was retrieved from a study of blood T cell repertoires in COVID-19 (TCRdb year 2020). Turning to the overall study: Samples covering the acute and convalescent phases of COVID-19 were provided by collaborators in the United States, Italy and Spain. The material from the prospective study consisted of cDNA or gDNA derived from T cells, B-cell-depleted T cells, or PBMCs. Deeply sampled blood TCRbeta repertoires from subjects exposed to, actively infected with, or recovered from COVID-19 were included in the dataset. A freely available public database, intended as a resource for researchers studying the immune response to SARS-CoV-2, is where the repertoires were released. The samples were drawn from the first 160 participants of the ongoing ImmuneRACE study and from about 1,200 subjects provided by 6 global collaborators. Sample metadata almost always included a de-identified subject ID, COVID-19 status, age in years and sex. HLA class I and class II types, where available, came from metadata supplied by the sample provider rather than from assay-based typing. On the study overall, not on this receptor specifically: Clinical and demographic metadata were provided uncurated, with the amount varying by source and participant.

Collaborating institutions collected whole blood in K2EDTA tubes following their own protocols. For TCRbeta analysis, collaborators shipped samples as frozen whole blood, isolated PBMCs, or DNA extracted from either of those sample types. Trimming at the junction amounts to 2 bases on V and 6 bases on J, and the germline ends lie 14 bases apart. In the germline V gene, CDR1 corresponds to SGHTA and CDR2 to FQGNSA. Measured from the cysteine to the phenylalanine, the CDR3 is 16 residues long. Only CDR3 DNA remains: 48 bases, in frame from the first base. The immunoSEQ Assay, a bias-controlled multiplex PCR, was used to amplify TCRbeta CDR3 regions from genomic DNA. For the original study's pipeline: The number of nucleated cells in each sample was estimated by amplification of reference gene primers within the assay. Sequence reads were collapsed and filtered to measure the absolute abundance of every unique TCRbeta CDR3 rearrangement. For each sample, productive Simpson clonality was calculated by taking the square root of Simpson's diversity index across productive rearrangements. In TCRdb, the immuneACCESS table is reduced to in-frame sequences with V and J assigned. These tables do not hold every clone; where another copy was compared, an unresolved V gene accounts for under half, and the others remain unexplained. V, J and clone size are taken as reported in that table, and D and trimming were inferred from the DNA itself. Across this sample there are about 140,000 clones, with about 84% seen only once. The ten largest clonotypes hold about 5.8% of the sample.

As regards this clone: Its cognate antigen has yet to be identified. No qualities accompany the bases; no much larger clone lies one base away.

The chain is encoded by TRBV7-2 joined to TRBJ1-6; TRBD1 could be the D gene, as 5 bases match. Material: peripheral blood. The TCR sequence derives from a human donor in a cohort sampled during active COVID-19. The nucleotide sequence is TGTGCCAGCAGCTTAAAGGCAGGGTCACCTAATTCACCCCTCCACTTT. Translated, it reads CASSLKAGSPNSPLHF. Full variable domain (CDR3 extended with the reference TRBV7-2 and TRBJ1-6 proteins): GAGVSQSPSNKVTEKGKDVELRCDPISGHTALYWYRQSLGQGLEFLIYFQGNSAPDKSGLPSDRFSAERTGGSVSTLTIQRTQQEDSAVYLCASSLKAGSPNSPLHFGNGTRLTVT.